This T cell receptor (beta chain) was sequenced for a study of blood T cell dynamics during melanoma immunotherapy. Whole-study context: Standard first-line treatment here was pembrolizumab or nivolumab plus ipilimumab in metastatic melanoma.

Study-wide points: PBMC repertoires of eventual disease-control patients split at W3 into clonality or diversity gains. It remained unknown if the driving T cell clones were melanoma-specific.

This clone came up once. The target antigen is unknown. CDR1 is MNHEY and CDR2 is SVGAGI in the germline V gene. The CDR3 has 14 amino acids. V lost 0 bases, J lost 6 bases, and 11 bases lay in between. DNA loading was fixed at around 0.35 ug for all bulk PBMC samples. Assay used: immunoSEQ multiplex PCR; TCRdb lists only in-frame clones, some missing. The sample shows about 8,500 clones, 81% of them seen only once. Stated time point: pre-treatment baseline. This specimen was blood, taken from a patient treated with checkpoint blockade. The clonotype originates from a human donor with melanoma. The chain carries TRBV6-5 and TRBJ1-2, with D possibly matching TRBD1 (6 bases). The CDR3, as DNA: TGTGCCAGCAGTTACTCATGGGCAGGGGATGGCTACACCTTC. Its protein product is CASSYSWAGDGYTF.